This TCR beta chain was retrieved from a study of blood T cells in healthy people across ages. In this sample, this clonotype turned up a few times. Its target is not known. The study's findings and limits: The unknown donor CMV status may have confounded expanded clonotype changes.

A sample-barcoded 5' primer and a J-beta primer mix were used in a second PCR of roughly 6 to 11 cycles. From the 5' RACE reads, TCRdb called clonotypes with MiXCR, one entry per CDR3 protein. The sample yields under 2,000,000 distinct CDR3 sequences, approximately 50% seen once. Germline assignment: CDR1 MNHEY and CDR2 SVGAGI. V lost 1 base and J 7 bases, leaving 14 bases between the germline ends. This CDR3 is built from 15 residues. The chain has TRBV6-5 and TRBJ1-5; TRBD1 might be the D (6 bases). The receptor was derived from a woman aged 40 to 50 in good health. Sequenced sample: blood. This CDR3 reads CASSYYPDRNQPQHF. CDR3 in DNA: TGTGCCAGCAGTTACTATCCGGACAGAAACCAGCCCCAGCATTTT.